This T cell receptor (beta chain) stems from a study of monozygotic twins with inflammatory bowel disease. This CDR3 contains 13 residues. From germline, CDR1 is MDHEN and CDR2 SYDVKM. Points from the study as a whole: Lower sharing of clonotypes with other individuals was seen in IBD patients than in healthy twins. This was most marked in patients showing signs of disease activity.

Regarding this clonotype: Antigen specificity is unknown.

With the 5' RACE reads reprocessed, TCRdb shows one record per CDR3 protein and no DNA. In all, the sample yields about 210,000 distinct CDR3 sequences. The source material was blood. The rearrangement joins TRBV28 to TRBJ2-7; checking the TCRdb D call of TRBD1 is not possible without DNA. This TCR was recovered from a human donor with ulcerative colitis or Crohn's disease, or a healthy co-twin of an affected twin (not recorded which). This chain's CDR3 is CASSWGLSYEQYF.